These 20 T cell receptor beta chains were all obtained from the same sample, sequenced in a study of blood T cells in healthy people across ages. The authors ran a second PCR of roughly 6 to 12 cycles using a sample-barcoded 5' primer and a J-beta primer mix. Each CDR3 protein gets one entry after TCRdb re-called the 5' RACE reads with MiXCR. The repertoire holds 780,000 or so distinct CDR3 sequences, with 25% as singletons. These data were also filed under a second study, of T cells of mothers and their children.

The specimen sequenced was blood. These receptors all stem from a boy aged 5-17 years in good health.

The sample holds a few counts of this clonotype. The chain employs TRBV30 and TRBJ2-4; a weak D match, TRBD2 (5 bases). With 1 base removed from V and 8 bases from J, the gap between germline ends came to 18 bases. CDR1 and CDR2 (germline): GTSNPN, SVGIG (reference sequence). The CDR3 loop spans 15 amino acids. The CDR3 loop is CAWSGKGLLLDIQYF. The CDR3 nucleotides read TGTGCCTGGAGTGGAAAAGGACTCCTTCTGGACATTCAGTACTTC. The full variable domain, its missing parts supplied by reference TRBV30 and TRBJ2-4, is SQTIHQWPATLVQPVGSPLSLECTVEGTSNPNLYWYRQAAGRGLQLLFYSVGIGQISSEVPQNLSASRPQDRQFILSSKKLLLSDSGFYLCAWSGKGLLLDIQYFGAGTRLSVL.

This clonotype was counted only a few times. This chain connects TRBV28 to TRBJ2-5, with 8 bases lining up with TRBD2. The V and J ends lost 8 bases and 2 bases, in that order; junction bases with no gene match: 7. The CDR3 covers 14 residues. Germline V lookup: CDR1 MDHEN, CDR2 SYDVKM. CDR3 nucleotides: TGTGCCAGCGCAAGCGGGAGCCTGCAAGAGACCCAGTACTTC. It translates to CASASGSLQETQYF. The full variable domain, completed using reference TRBV28 and TRBJ2-5, is DVKVTQSSRYLVKRTGEKVFLECVQDMDHENMFWYRQDPGLGLRLIYFSYDVKMKEKGDIPEGYSVSREKKERFSLILESASTNQTSMYLCASASGSLQETQYFGPGTRLLVL.

The chain employs TRBV18 and TRBJ2-7, with 14 bases lining up with TRBD2. There are 17 residues in the CDR3. Germline V CDR1 and CDR2: KGHSH, LQKENI. V trimming: 4 bases; J trimming: 3 bases; junction bases outside the gene matches: 8. CDR3 sequence: CASSLHAGTSGSYEQYF. CDR3 in DNA: TGTGCCAGCTCACTGCATGCCGGGACTAGCGGGAGCTACGAGCAGTACTTC.

This sequence joins TRBV6-6 and TRBJ2-7; D not certain. The germline V and J ends were trimmed by 5 bases and 9 bases, with 11 bases remaining between them. This CDR3 has 11 amino acids. The V gene's germline CDR1 is MNHNY and CDR2 SVGAGI (reference sequence). CDR3 amino acids: CASSQRLVQYF. In DNA form, the CDR3 reads TGTGCCAGCAGTCAACGTCTTGTGCAGTACTTC.

This clonotype has only a few counts. The rearrangement uses TRBV27 and TRBJ2-2; 9 nucleotides match TRBD2. Germline CDR1 and CDR2: MNHEY and SMNVEV (reference sequence). The CDR3 runs 16 residues. V gave up 2 bases and J gave up 1 base; unmatched junction bases: 2. The CDR3 nucleotides read TGTGCCAGCAGTTTAGAAGCGGGGGGGAACACCGGGGAGCTGTTTTTT. Encoded protein: CASSLEAGGNTGELFF.

This clonotype turned up a few times. This chain links TRBV9 with TRBJ2-7; TRBD2 is a possible D gene (5 bases). V shed 0 bases and J shed 4 bases, with 17 bases lying between them. Germline V gives CDR1 SGDLS, CDR2 YYNGEE. This CDR3 is 16 amino acids long. This CDR3 reads CASSVGPSSGPYEQYF. CDR3 sequence (DNA): TGTGCCAGCAGCGTAGGACCTTCCAGCGGACCTTACGAGCAGTACTTC.

The gene calls are TRBV4-1 and TRBJ2-3, with D possibly TRBD2 on 5 matching bases. The CDR3 has 18 residues. Per germline, CDR1 MGHRA and CDR2 YSYEKL. The V gene lost 0 bases and the J gene lost 4 bases, with 20 bases spanning the gap. The CDR3 sequence is CASSQEGVGWEIPDTQYF. The CDR3 region has the DNA TGCGCCAGCAGCCAAGAGGGAGTAGGGTGGGAAATTCCAGATACGCAGTATTTT.

This clonotype has more than one count but fewer than ten. This chain links TRBV18 with TRBJ1-2; D gene uncertain. CDR3 length: 12 amino acids. Between the trimmed V and J ends, which lost 7 bases and 9 bases, there was a span of 15 bases. Germline CDR1 reads KGHSH; CDR2 reads LQKENI. The CDR3, as DNA: TGTGCCAGCTTAACAGCCCCGGCTAGCTACACCTTC. Translation: CASLTAPASYTF.

This clonotype was found a few times. A read error may produce the germline difference seen at one junction end. The genes are TRBV12-3 or TRBV12-4 and TRBJ2-1; no firm D call. The CDR3 consists of 13 residues. The chain's CDR3 is CASSLYSSNEQFF. CDR3 nucleotides: TGTGCCAGCAGTTTGTACTCCTCCAATGAGCAGTTCTTC.

A few counts support this clonotype. V and J are TRBV6-2 or TRBV6-3 and TRBJ1-5; weak D call: TRBD1 (5 bases). Germline lookup yields CDR1 MNHEY and CDR2 SVGEGT. The CDR3 covers 15 residues. V was pared by 7 bases and J by 3 bases, with 16 bases between. The CDR3 is CASNPGQALNQPQHF. CDR3 bases: TGTGCCAGCAATCCGGGGCAGGCCCTCAATCAGCCCCAGCATTTT.

This clonotype was counted between two and nine times. Here the CDR3 DNA reads TGCGCCAGCAGCCGCCCGTCGGGTGCGGAAAAACTGTTTTTT. Translation gives CASSRPSGAEKLFF. The chain has TRBV4-1 and TRBJ1-4; D uncertain. The V gene's germline CDR1 is MGHRA and CDR2 YSYEKL. This CDR3 comprises 14 residues. Trimming took 4 bases from V and 8 from J, leaving 14 bases between them.

The CDR3 nucleotides are TGTGCCAGCAGCAATGCGGGAGCCCACGGGCAGTACTTC. It codes for CASSNAGAHGQYF. The chain is built from TRBV27 and TRBJ2-7; 7 nucleotides match TRBD2. CDR3 length: 13 residues. With 6 bases clipped from V and 9 bases from J, the junction kept 11 bases outside the gene matches. Germline V CDR1 and CDR2: MNHEY, SMNVEV (reference sequence).

This clonotype was detected a few times. The chain recombines TRBV7-2 with TRBJ1-4, with D possibly TRBD1 on 5 matching bases. The CDR3 contains 14 residues. The V gene's germline CDR1 is SGHTA and CDR2 FQGNSA. Trimming took off 7 bases at V and 4 bases at J, with 13 bases between the two ends. The CDR3: CASTTGTGNEKLFF. The CDR3 DNA sequence: TGTGCCAGCACCACCGGGACGGGTAATGAAAAACTGTTTTTT.

This sequence joins TRBV6-6 and TRBJ2-4; 8 nucleotides align to TRBD2. The V gene end was trimmed by 6 bases and the J gene end by 7 bases; junction bases not matched to a gene: 8. The germline gives CDR1 MNHNY, CDR2 SVGAGI (reference sequence). CDR3 size: 14 residues. In nucleotides, the CDR3 is TGTGCCAGCAGATCCCCGGGGGGGGTGAACATTCAGTACTTC. Translation gives CASRSPGGVNIQYF.

This chain joins TRBV20-1 and TRBJ2-5; D possibly corresponds to TRBD1 (6 bases). CDR3 length: 16 amino acids. Deletions cut 1 base from V and 2 bases from J, with 17 bases between. Germline V gives CDR1 DFQATT, CDR2 SNEGSKA (reference sequence). As DNA, the CDR3 is TGCAGTGCTAGAGGGGGGCCGCGTGTCCCACAAGAGACCCAGTACTTC. Amino acids: CSARGGPRVPQETQYF.

Only a few counts were recorded for this clonotype. The chain carries TRBV20-1 and TRBJ2-2; TRBD2 aligns across 11 bases. The CDR3 runs 13 residues. The V gene end was trimmed by 5 bases and the J gene end by 4 bases; junction bases not matched to a gene: 0. Germline V gene data show CDR1 as DFQATT and CDR2 as SNEGSKA (reference sequence). In DNA, the CDR3 is TGCAGTGCTGGACTAGCGGGCACCGGGGAGCTGTTTTTT. Its protein is CSAGLAGTGELFF.

The sample holds a few counts of this clonotype. V is TRBV7-8 and J is TRBJ2-7; perhaps TRBD1 as D (5 bases). The germline gives CDR1 SGHVS, CDR2 FQNEAQ. The V end was cut by 1 base, the J end by 5 bases, with 12 bases between. This CDR3 spans 14 amino acids. The CDR3 nucleotides are TGTGCCAGCAGCTTAGGGCAGGGTAGCAACGAGCAGTACTTC. It codes for CASSLGQGSNEQYF.

This chain uses TRBV2 with TRBJ1-1, with D unresolved. This CDR3 is 10 amino acids long. Germline values: CDR1 SNHLY, CDR2 FYNNEI. CDR3 coding DNA: TGTGGGTCCATGAACACTGAAGCTTTCTTT. This translates into CGSMNTEAFF.

This clonotype was picked up a small number of times. The genes are TRBV4-1 and TRBJ1-4, with TRBD1 matching over 9 bases. The CDR3 length is 15 residues. Trimming took 2 bases from V and 8 from J; bases not matched to a gene: 6. CDR1 is MGHRA and CDR2 is YSYEKL in the germline V gene. In DNA, the CDR3 is TGCGCCAGCAGCCAACAAGGGACAGGGAAGGAAAAACTGTTTTTT. It codes for CASSQQGTGKEKLFF.

The V gene is TRBV20-1, the J gene TRBJ2-5; 11 nucleotides line up with TRBD2. Germline CDR1 DFQATT, CDR2 SNEGSKA (reference sequence). This CDR3 has 14 residues. Losses at the gene ends were 8 bases for V and 2 bases for J; bases not matched to a gene: 7. The chain's CDR3 is CSSGTSGNQETQYF. CDR3 in DNA: TGCAGTTCGGGGACTAGCGGTAATCAAGAGACCCAGTACTTC.